A selection of T cell receptor beta chains follows, all from one sample in a study of blood T cell repertoires in COVID-19. The table came from immunoSEQ multiplex PCR; TCRdb's copy has only in-frame clones and leaves some out. The data hold 400,000 to 450,000 clones, with 80% to 90% observed a single time. Sequenced input: PBMCs or T cells enriched from blood (not recorded which). The source of these receptors is a man aged 25-45 years who had recovered from COVID-19. The CDR3 runs from the conserved cysteine through the conserved F or W. The D gene is left open where the match is weak. Rows may omit the clone size; those that give it use once, few, many or a size class.

18,.,TRBJ2-5,.,TRBV25-1,TGTGCCAGCTCGCAACCACCCCAGGGGTATGCGTACCAAGAGACCCAGTACTTC,CASSQPPQGYAYQETQYF
16,TRBD1,TRBJ2-7,.,TRBV27,TGTGCCAGCAGCCTAGTCGTTTTCGGGACAGGGAACGAGCAGTACTTC,CASSLVVFGTGNEQYF
14,TRBD1,TRBJ1-3,.,TRBV5-6,TGTGCCAGCAGCGTCGGGACAGCTGGAAACACCATATATTTT,CASSVGTAGNTIYF
15,TRBD1,TRBJ2-7,.,TRBV5-1,TGCGCCAGCAGCTTGCCCGGGACAGCTGTGTCGGAGCAGTACTTC,CASSLPGTAVSEQYF
15,.,TRBJ1-5,.,TRBV6-5,TGTGCCAGCAGTATTTCCCAGGGGTGGAATCAGCCCCAGCATTTT,CASSISQGWNQPQHF
14,.,TRBJ2-7,.,TRBV2,TGTGCCAGCAGTGAAGCTCGTATGGGAGGCGAGCAGTACTTC,CASSEARMGGEQYF
15,TRBD1,TRBJ1-3,.,TRBV12-5,TGTGCTAGTGGAAGTGGGACAGGGGATCGAAACACCATATATTTT,CASGSGTGDRNTIYF
14,TRBD1,TRBJ1-2,.,TRBV6-1,TGTGCCAGCAGTGAGACCGGGACAGACTATGGCTACACCTTC,CASSETGTDYGYTF
14,TRBD1,TRBJ1-5,.,TRBV5-1,TGCGCCAGCAGCCCCGGGACAGAGGGTCAGCCCCAGCATTTT,CASSPGTEGQPQHF
16,TRBD2,TRBJ2-7,once,TRBV30,TGTGCCTGGAGTGGTCCCGGACTAGCGGCGACCTACGAGCAGTACTTC,CAWSGPGLAATYEQYF
13,TRBD1,TRBJ2-7,.,TRBV6-6,TGTGCCAGCAACCGGGACAGGGGTTTAGAGCAGTACTTC,CASNRDRGLEQYF
13,.,TRBJ2-2,once,TRBV7-8,TGTGCCAGCAGCTTAGCGCGGAGCGGGGAGCTGTTTTTT,CASSLARSGELFF
15,TRBD1,TRBJ1-4,.,TRBV5-8,TGTGCCAGCAGAGAGAAGGGACAGGGTAGTGAAAAACTGTTTTTT,CASREKGQGSEKLFF
12,.,TRBJ2-7,.,TRBV6-5,TGTGCCAGCACAAGGGCGGGTCACGAGCAGTACTTC,CASTRAGHEQYF
13,TRBD2,TRBJ2-1,.,TRBV5-5,TGTGCCAGCGGGGAGGGGACTTGGGATGAGCAGTTCTTC,CASGEGTWDEQFF
19,TRBD1,TRBJ2-4,.,TRBV18,TGTGCCAGCTCACCCATCATGGCGGGACAGGGGAACCTCGGGGACATTCAGTACTTC,CASSPIMAGQGNLGDIQYF
17,TRBD2,TRBJ2-1,once,TRBV10-1,TGCGCCAGCAGTGAGTCTTTTGGAGTAGCGGGCTACAATGAGCAGTTCTTC,CASSESFGVAGYNEQFF
14,TRBD1,TRBJ1-2,.,TRBV28,TGTGCCAGCAGTCGGACAGGGAAAGGCTATGGCTACACCTTC,CASSRTGKGYGYTF
14,.,TRBJ1-1,.,TRBV20-1,TGCAGTGCTAGTCGTGGGCCACCGAACACTGAAGCTTTCTTT,CSASRGPPNTEAFF
15,TRBD2,TRBJ2-1,.,TRBV7-2,TGTGCCAGCAGCCTCGGAGTAGCGGGAGTATATGAGCAGTTCTTC,CASSLGVAGVYEQFF
14,.,TRBJ1-2,.,TRBV24-1,TGTGCCACCAGTGATACAGGTACATCCTATGGCTACACCTTC,CATSDTGTSYGYTF
17,TRBD2,TRBJ2-7,.,TRBV10-3,TGTGCCACCTCGTGGGATTCTGTTGGAGTAGCGGGGTACGAGCAGTACTTC,CATSWDSVGVAGYEQYF
14,.,TRBJ2-5,.,TRBV13,TGTGCCAGCAGCTTAATCAGGGGCCAAGAGACCCAGTACTTC,CASSLIRGQETQYF
13,.,TRBJ1-2,.,TRBV6-5,TGTGCCAGCAGTTTCACCGCGGGGGTCGGCTACACCTTC,CASSFTAGVGYTF
13,TRBD1,TRBJ1-2,.,TRBV28,TGTGCCAGCAGCCCACAGGGGATTAATGGCTACACCTTC,CASSPQGINGYTF